These T cell receptor beta chains were read from a single sample in a study of blood T cell repertoires in COVID-19. Assay: immunoSEQ multiplex PCR; the TCRdb copy retains only in-frame clones and omits some. The sample yields about 200,000 clones, 75% to 85% seen once. Sequenced material: PBMCs or T cells enriched from blood (not recorded which). Receptors originate from a woman between 40 and 50 years old with acute COVID-19. Each CDR3 is given with its conserved first and last residue. A D gene is named only where the DNA matches it firmly. The size entry is marked missing in some rows and otherwise reads once, few, many or a size class.

NA	TRBV4-1	TRBJ2-5	TRBD1	TGCGCCAGCAGCCACCCCCCCACGGGACAGGGGGGGCAAGAGACCCAGTACTTC	CASSHPPTGQGGQETQYF
NA	TRBV28	TRBJ1-5	TRBD1	TGTGCCAGCAGCTGGGACAGGGTAAATCAGCCCCAGCATTTT	CASSWDRVNQPQHF
NA	TRBV4-1	TRBJ2-2	NA	TGCGCCAGCAGCCAAGAGGCCCTCACCGGGGAGCTGTTTTTT	CASSQEALTGELFF
NA	TRBV7-6	TRBJ1-3	NA	TGTGCCAGCAGCTTTTACGGGACTCCCAGCTCTGGAAACACCATATATTTT	CASSFYGTPSSGNTIYF
NA	TRBV28	TRBJ2-5	TRBD1	TGTGCCAGTAGTTCCTTTGGGGACAGCGGCAGTTGGACCCAGTACTTC	CASSSFGDSGSWTQYF
NA	TRBV6-1	TRBJ2-7	TRBD1	TGTGCCAGCAGTGAAATGGTTTGGGACAGGGGTTACGAGCAGTACTTC	CASSEMVWDRGYEQYF
NA	TRBV6-4	TRBJ2-5	NA	TGTGCCAGCAGTACGGACTACCAAGAGACCCAGTACTTC	CASSTDYQETQYF
NA	TRBV27	TRBJ1-1	NA	TGTGCCAGCAGTTCCAACGACAGGATGACTGAAGCTTTCTTT	CASSSNDRMTEAFF
NA	TRBV27	TRBJ1-4	NA	TGTGCCAGCAGTTTGGGAGGGGCGCGTGAAAAACTGTTTTTT	CASSLGGAREKLFF
NA	TRBV19	TRBJ2-7	TRBD1	TGTGCCAGTACCTCGGGACAGCAAACCTACGAGCAGTACTTC	CASTSGQQTYEQYF
once	TRBV9	TRBJ2-5	TRBD2	TGTGCCAGCAGCGAAGGACTAGCCGGGGAGACCCAGTACTTC	CASSEGLAGETQYF
NA	TRBV7-2	TRBJ2-4	TRBD1	TGTGCCAGCAGCCCCGCCGGGACAGTAGCCAAAAACATTCAGTACTTC	CASSPAGTVAKNIQYF
NA	TRBV7-9	TRBJ1-2	NA	TGTGCCAGCAGCTTCGGGACAAACTATGGCTACACCTTC	CASSFGTNYGYTF
NA	TRBV2	TRBJ2-2	NA	TGTGCCAGCAGTGAGACACCTATGCCATCCGGGGAGCTGTTTTTT	CASSETPMPSGELFF
NA	TRBV25-1	TRBJ1-2	NA	TGTGCCAGCAGGGGAGACTCTACCCTGGGCTATGGCTACACCTTC	CASRGDSTLGYGYTF
NA	TRBV18	TRBJ2-2	NA	TGTGCCAGCTCACCTGCTAGCGCCGGGGAGCTGTTTTTT	CASSPASAGELFF
NA	TRBV9	TRBJ1-2	NA	TGTGCCAGCAGCGCACGAGAGCTTCCTGGCTATGGCTACACCTTC	CASSARELPGYGYTF
NA	TRBV19	TRBJ2-5	NA	TGTGCCAGTAGTACCCTCACGACAGGGACTTCAGAGACCCAGTACTTC	CASSTLTTGTSETQYF
few	TRBV27	TRBJ1-5	TRBD1	TGTGCCAGCAGTTTGAACGGGGACAGGGGTCCGCAGGGCAATCAGCCCCAGCATTTT	CASSLNGDRGPQGNQPQHF
once	TRBV28	TRBJ1-1	NA	TGTGCCAGCAGTTTATCGCAGCCCCCCAGGGGTGAAGCTTTCTTT	CASSLSQPPRGEAFF
NA	TRBV5-6	TRBJ1-1	TRBD1	TGTGCCAGCAGCATAACAGGGGGCACTGAAGCTTTCTTT	CASSITGGTEAFF
NA	TRBV5-1	TRBJ1-2	NA	TGCGCCAGCAGCTTGGCTAATCGTGGCTACACCTTC	CASSLANRGYTF
NA	TRBV19	TRBJ1-1	NA	TGTGCCAGTAGTTTTTTGGGGGGCACTGAAGCTTTCTTT	CASSFLGGTEAFF
NA	TRBV4-2	TRBJ2-3	NA	TGTGCCAGCAGCCGGGTCTTGGGTCCTGAAGGGGGCACAGATACGCAGTATTTT	CASSRVLGPEGGTDTQYF
NA	TRBV28	TRBJ1-4	NA	TGTGCCAGCAGTCCCCTCGGACAGCATAGGGATGAAAAACTGTTTTTT	CASSPLGQHRDEKLFF
NA	TRBV2	TRBJ2-5	NA	TGTGCCACCAGGCGAAACACAGGATACCAAGAGACCCAGTACTTC	CATRRNTGYQETQYF
NA	TRBV7-3	TRBJ2-5	TRBD2	TGTGCCAGCCACACTATCAATGGGGAGCGGGAGTGCCAAGAGACCCAGTACTTC	CASHTINGERECQETQYF
NA	TRBV27	TRBJ1-1	TRBD1	TGTGCCAGCAGTACAACAGGGGGGGTCCCTGAAGCTTTCTTT	CASSTTGGVPEAFF
NA	TRBV11-1	TRBJ2-1	TRBD2	TGTGCCAGCAGCCGCGCCGGGACTAGCGTCGATGAGCAGTTCTTC	CASSRAGTSVDEQFF
NA	TRBV3-1/TRBV3-2	TRBJ1-3	TRBD1	TGTGCCAGCAGCCAATATCCGCCGGGACAGGGTATCTCTGGAAACACCATATATTTT	CASSQYPPGQGISGNTIYF
NA	TRBV2	TRBJ1-1	NA	TGTGCCAGCAGCTTAAAAACAGGGTCTTTCGCTGAAGCTTTCTTT	CASSLKTGSFAEAFF
NA	TRBV11-2	TRBJ1-4	TRBD1	TGTGCCAGCAGCACGGGACAGTATGCAACTAATGAAAAACTGTTTTTT	CASSTGQYATNEKLFF
NA	TRBV29-1	TRBJ2-5	TRBD2	TGCAGCGCGGGGGGGCAGCGAAGAAAGACCCAGTACTTC	CSAGGQRRKTQYF
NA	TRBV7-2	TRBJ2-5	TRBD2	TGTGCCAGCAGCTTAGTTAGCGGGAGGGCCCAATCAATCCAAGAGACCCAGTACTTC	CASSLVSGRAQSIQETQYF
few	TRBV7-9	TRBJ1-2	NA	TGTGCCAGCAGCTTAGAGGGGATTAAAGGCTACACCTTC	CASSLEGIKGYTF
NA	TRBV28	TRBJ1-2	TRBD1	TGTGCCACTTGGCTCGACAGGGGAGGAGGCTACACCTTC	CATWLDRGGGYTF
NA	TRBV18	TRBJ1-1	TRBD1	TGTGCCAGCTCACTCAGGGGGGACACTGAAGCTTTCTTT	CASSLRGDTEAFF
NA	TRBV5-1	TRBJ2-7	TRBD1	TGCGCCAGCAGCTTATCGCGCCCGGGACAGGGGGCGAACGAGCAGTACTTC	CASSLSRPGQGANEQYF
NA	TRBV15	TRBJ2-5	TRBD2	TGTGCCACCAGCAGAGGGGGTAGCGGGAGGGCCAGGGAGACCCAGTACTTC	CATSRGGSGRARETQYF
NA	TRBV2	TRBJ2-7	TRBD1	TGTGCCAGCTACCGGGACAGGTATCGGGTTCAGTACTTC	CASYRDRYRVQYF
NA	TRBV7-9	TRBJ1-4	TRBD1	TGTGCCAGCACCCCGGCAGGGGGCGCGGAAAAACTGTTTTTT	CASTPAGGAEKLFF
NA	TRBV28	TRBJ1-2	TRBD1	TGTGCCAGCAGTTTAATGTCGGTTGGGGGACAGAGGGCTCTAGGCTACACCTTC	CASSLMSVGGQRALGYTF
few	TRBV6-5	TRBJ2-5	TRBD1	TGTGCCTCACGCCCAGGGGGAAGGGTGCAAGAGACCCAGTACTTC	CASRPGGRVQETQYF
NA	TRBV5-4	TRBJ2-3	NA	TGTGCCAGCAGCTCTGGCGGGTCCTACTCCACAGATACGCAGTATTTT	CASSSGGSYSTDTQYF
NA	TRBV28	TRBJ1-1	NA	TGTGCCAGTGAAGTGGTTGGGGCAGGCACTGAAGCTTTCTTT	CASEVVGAGTEAFF
NA	TRBV19	TRBJ1-1	NA	TGTGCCATCGGGTTCACTGAAGCTTTCTTT	CAIGFTEAFF
few	TRBV5-1	TRBJ2-7	TRBD1	TGCGCCAGCAGCAAGACAGGGGGCTCCTACGAGCAGTACTTC	CASSKTGGSYEQYF
NA	TRBV5-1	TRBJ1-2	NA	TGCGCCAGCAGCCTTGTCCAGGGAGGTGGGAATGGCTACACCTTC	CASSLVQGGGNGYTF
NA	TRBV30	TRBJ2-7	TRBD1	TGTGCCTGGAGTGTATCGACAGGGGGCCATTACTTC	CAWSVSTGGHYF
NA	TRBV5-1	TRBJ1-1	NA	TGCGCCAGCAGCCGACAGGTGAGGAACACTGAAGCTTTCTTT	CASSRQVRNTEAFF
once	TRBV6-6	TRBJ1-2	NA	TGTGCCAGCAGGCTCCGGGACACCTATGGCTACACCTTC	CASRLRDTYGYTF
NA	TRBV5-1	TRBJ1-4	NA	TGCGCCAGCAGCAAAGCCGGACAAGGGAACGAAAAACTGTTTTTT	CASSKAGQGNEKLFF
NA	TRBV19	TRBJ1-1	NA	TGTGCCAGTAGTGAATACAGGGCTACTGAAGCTTTCTTT	CASSEYRATEAFF
NA	TRBV19	TRBJ1-4	TRBD1	TGTGCCAGTAGTAGGCCCGGGACAGATGAAAAACTGTTTTTT	CASSRPGTDEKLFF